This T cell receptor beta chain was sequenced in a study of T cell responses to AZD1222 COVID-19 vaccine. About the research overall: The analysis combined second doses at about 4 or about 12 weeks.

The study's findings and limits: Close to half of spike-specific TCRs reportedly recognize unmutated variant regions. Following two doses of AZD1222, Spike-specific TCR breadth and depth rose. Repertoire sampling happened only post peak T cell response.

About this clone: Its antigen is unidentified.

Only in-frame clones appear in the TCRdb table, and some are missing; sequencing was by immunoSEQ multiplex PCR. The sample contains roughly 97,000 clones, around 89% of which appear only once. Sequenced material: peripheral blood, taken on day 0 of AZD1222 vaccination. This clonotype was obtained from an adult in good health.

The CDR3, as DNA: TGTGCCAGCAGCGGCCCTCCGTTCCGGGCCAACGTCCTGACTTTC. It encodes CASSGPPFRANVLTF. J is TRBJ2-6 and V is TRBV9, with D unclear. This CDR3 is built from 15 residues. Deletions cut 3 bases from V and 5 bases from J, with 12 bases between. Germline lookup yields CDR1 SGDLS and CDR2 YYNGEE.